These 25 T cell receptor beta chains share one sample of origin, sequenced in a study of Graves' ophthalmopathy and Graves' hyperthyroidism. The authors amplified TCR beta CDR3 regions from RNA transcripts. Second-round multiplex PCR followed a first-round RT-PCR using HTBI primers. TCRdb called the multiplex PCR reads again in MiXCR, with one record for every CDR3 protein. The sample includes some 750,000 distinct CDR3 sequences, 40% of them seen just once. Sequencing was done on a sample of peripheral blood. The receptors were gathered from an adult man with Graves' ophthalmopathy.

In its sample, this clonotype was seen a few times. V and J are TRBV7-2 and TRBJ1-6; D gene ambiguous. Germline assignment: CDR1 SGHTA and CDR2 FQGNSA. This CDR3 region has 17 residues. V gave up 6 bases and J gave up 4 bases, with 19 bases separating them. CDR3 region: CASRQRSDGFYNSPLHF. DNA of the CDR3: TGTGCCAGCAGACAGCGGTCCGACGGGTTTTATAATTCACCCCTCCACTTT.

The rearrangement joins TRBV7-9 to TRBJ1-5; tentatively, D is TRBD1 (6 bases). The V end lost 5 bases, the J end lost 11 bases, and 16 bases lay between the germline ends. The CDR3 spans 13 residues. Germline V gene sequence: CDR1 SEHNR, CDR2 FQNEAQ (reference sequence). The CDR3 DNA follows: TGTGCCAGCAGCACACAGGGTCGAGAGACCCAGCATTTT. It translates to CASSTQGRETQHF. The full variable domain, with the rest looked up from reference TRBV7-9 and TRBJ1-5, is DTGVSQNPRHKITKRGQNVTFRCDPISEHNRLYWYRQTLGQGPEFLTYFQNEAQLEKSRLLSDRFSAERPKGSFSTLEIQRTEQGDSAMYLCASSTQGRETQHFGDGTRLSIL.

This clonotype was picked up a small number of times. The V gene is TRBV4-3, the J gene TRBJ1-5; 9 positions match TRBD1. Germline values: CDR1 LGHNA, CDR2 YSLEER. The J segment lost 8 bases and the V segment lost 3 bases, leaving 14 bases of the junction unmatched. This CDR3 comprises 17 residues. CDR3 protein: CASSQRHRTGDVEPQHF. In nucleotides, the CDR3 is TGCGCCAGCAGCCAGAGACACCGGACAGGGGATGTTGAGCCCCAGCATTTT.

On this clonotype itself: One end of the junction does not line up with germline, which may come from a read error. The V call is TRBV7-9, the J call TRBJ1-4, with a weak D call TRBD1 (5 bases). From germline, CDR1 is SEHNR and CDR2 FQNEAQ (reference sequence). The CDR3 contains 14 residues. The CDR3: CASSSDRTHEKLFF. The CDR3 nucleotides read TGTGCCAGCAGCTCCGACAGAACTCATGAAAAACTGTTTTTT.

The chain is built from TRBV12-3 or TRBV12-4 and TRBJ1-5; perhaps TRBD1 as D (6 bases). The V end lost 6 bases, the J end lost 5 bases, and 14 bases lay between the germline ends. This CDR3 is 14 amino acids long. In nucleotides, the CDR3 is TGTGCCAGCAGCTACAGGGAGGCGTATCAGCCCCAGCATTTT. Its protein product is CASSYREAYQPQHF.

This clonotype was recorded many times. The gene calls are TRBV2 and TRBJ2-5, with D perhaps matching TRBD1 (5 bases). This CDR3 spans 15 amino acids. The V gene's germline CDR1 is SNHLY and CDR2 FYNNEI. V was shortened by 5 bases and J by 2 bases, with 15 bases between the two germline ends. The CDR3 loop reads CASSNRQNPQETQYF. CDR3 in DNA: TGTGCCAGCAGTAATCGACAGAATCCTCAAGAGACCCAGTACTTC.

The chain carries TRBV20-1 and TRBJ2-7, with a tentative D call TRBD1 (6 bases). The V and J ends lost 2 bases and 3 bases respectively, with 14 bases between them. This CDR3 has 14 amino acids. The germline CDR1 and CDR2 sequences are DFQATT and SNEGSKA (reference sequence). This CDR3 is CSARWAEGGYEQYF. The CDR3 nucleotides are TGCAGTGCTAGATGGGCAGAAGGGGGCTACGAGCAGTACTTC.

A remark on this clonotype: One end of the junction is discordant with germline, which a read error may explain. The rearrangement uses TRBV10-3 and TRBJ2-2; 7 bases are shared with TRBD1. CDR3 length equals 16 residues. Germline CDR1 ENHRY, CDR2 SYGVKD. The CDR3 protein is CAISESRDSVTGELVF. CDR3 DNA sequence: TGTGCCATCAGTGAGTCGAGGGACAGCGTCACCGGGGAGCTGGTTTTT.

This clonotype has at least ten counts. This rearrangement joins TRBV7-9 to TRBJ1-3; D uncertain. Trimming cost V 1 base and J 2 bases, with 9 bases left between them. There are 15 residues in the CDR3. Germline lookup yields CDR1 SEHNR and CDR2 FQNEAQ (reference sequence). The CDR3 DNA follows: TGTGCCAGCAGCTTAGGGTTTGTGACTGGAAACACCATATATTTT. Translation: CASSLGFVTGNTIYF.

This clonotype was found a few times. The V gene is TRBV7-8, the J gene TRBJ1-1; unclear D gene. V was shortened by 3 bases and J by 2 bases, with 16 bases between the two germline ends. This CDR3 region has 16 residues. Looked up from germline, CDR1 is SGHVS and CDR2 is FQNEAQ. The chain's CDR3 is CASSFLGGQFNTEAFF. The CDR3 DNA is TGTGCCAGCAGCTTTTTGGGAGGTCAGTTTAACACTGAAGCTTTCTTT.

This rearrangement joins TRBV20-1 to TRBJ1-1, with TRBD1 as a possible D gene (5 bases). V was shortened by 3 bases and J by 0 bases, with 14 bases between the two germline ends. The CDR3 is 15 residues long. Germline values: CDR1 DFQATT, CDR2 SNEGSKA (reference sequence). CDR3 loop: CSASSGRIMNTEAFF. The DNA for the CDR3 is TGCAGTGCTAGTTCGGGACGTATCATGAACACTGAAGCTTTCTTT.

The chain combines TRBV29-1 with TRBJ1-2; 11 bases are shared with TRBD1. Per germline, CDR1 SQVTM and CDR2 ANQGSEA. There are 14 residues in the CDR3. The V segment lost 4 bases and the J segment 8 bases; nucleotides outside the gene matches: 9. The chain's CDR3 is CSVAGQGAQGGYTF. In nucleotides, the CDR3 is TGCAGCGTTGCTGGACAGGGGGCGCAAGGCGGCTACACCTTC.

The chain recombines TRBV4-2 with TRBJ1-2; tentatively, D is TRBD1 (6 bases). The CDR3 extends over 16 amino acids. V was pared by 0 bases and J by 1 base, with 12 bases between. The V gene's germline CDR1 is LGHNA and CDR2 YNFKEQ. CDR3 sequence reads: CASSQDSGTNNYGYTF. In DNA, the CDR3 is TGTGCCAGCAGCCAAGATTCCGGGACAAATAACTATGGCTACACCTTC.

This clonotype came up a few times. The chain employs TRBV7-9 and TRBJ1-6; unclear D gene. This CDR3 region has 14 residues. V lost 7 bases, J lost 5 bases, and 12 bases lay in between. Germline assignment: CDR1 SEHNR and CDR2 FQNEAQ (reference sequence). CDR3 protein: CASTRGSHNSPLHF. CDR3 DNA sequence: TGTGCCAGCACCCGAGGATCGCATAATTCACCCCTCCACTTT.

V usage is TRBV6-5 and J usage is TRBJ1-5; no reliable D call. Germline V lookup: CDR1 MNHEY, CDR2 SVGAGI. V gave up 2 bases and J gave up 0 bases, with 8 bases separating them. The CDR3 totals 15 residues. CDR3 in DNA: TGTGCCAGCAGTTACCCCGTGGGTAGCAATCAGCCCCAGCATTTT. Translation gives CASSYPVGSNQPQHF.

The chain links TRBV7-2 to TRBJ2-5; D ambiguous. Between the trimmed V and J ends, which lost 5 bases and 10 bases, there was a span of 11 bases. The CDR3 contains 11 residues. Germline V gene sequence: CDR1 SGHTA, CDR2 FQGNSA. The CDR3 loop is CASSPLPNQYF. DNA for the CDR3: TGTGCCAGCAGCCCCCTGCCCAACCAGTACTTC.

Only one count was recorded for this clonotype. The chain employs TRBV7-9 and TRBJ2-5; 11 bases map to TRBD2. The CDR3 consists of 18 residues. Unmatched junction bases numbered 16, after V lost 5 bases and J lost 5 bases. Germline V lookup: CDR1 SEHNR, CDR2 FQNEAQ (reference sequence). The DNA for the CDR3 is TGTGCCAGCAGCAAAACCAGCTTAGCGGGGGGGCGTGGGGAGACCCAGTACTTC. This encodes CASSKTSLAGGRGETQYF.

CDR3 nucleotides: TGTGCCACCAGTGCCAGACAGGGGGGCCAGCCCCAGCATTTT. It yields the protein CATSARQGGQPQHF. The rearrangement uses TRBV24-1 and TRBJ1-5; 9 nucleotides match TRBD1. CDR3 length equals 14 residues. Per the germline V gene, CDR1 is KGHDR and CDR2 is SFDVKD. After removal of 5 bases from V and 7 bases from J, the junction contained 5 bases not matched to a gene.

The gene calls are TRBV7-9 and TRBJ2-5; 9 positions match TRBD1. J lost 1 base, V lost 6 bases, and 6 bases had no gene match. CDR3 size: 15 residues. Germline V gene lookup returns CDR1 SEHNR and CDR2 FQNEAQ (reference sequence). CDR3 residues: CASRPTGGVQETQYF. The CDR3 bases are TGTGCCAGCAGACCTACAGGGGGCGTCCAAGAGACCCAGTACTTC.

This clonotype was counted a single time. This may be a read error: a much more frequent sequence differs by one nucleotide. The rearrangement joins TRBV24-1 to TRBJ1-2; 10 bases match TRBD1. The CDR3 totals 15 residues. V shed 6 bases and J 3 bases; nucleotides not matched to a gene: 6. Germline V gene sequence: CDR1 KGHDR, CDR2 SFDVKD. CDR3 nucleotides: TGTGCCACCAGTAACCCAGGGACAGGGGACTATGGCTACACCTTC. This translates into CATSNPGTGDYGYTF.

The rearrangement joins TRBV29-1 to TRBJ2-5, with 9 bases lining up with TRBD1. This CDR3 is built from 13 residues. The V gene's germline CDR1 is SQVTM and CDR2 ANQGSEA. V gave up 6 bases and J gave up 8 bases; unmatched junction bases: 10. The CDR3 spells CSVLPGQGFTQYF. The CDR3 nucleotides are TGCAGCGTGCTTCCGGGACAGGGATTTACCCAGTACTTC.

A word on this clonotype: A read error may account for a junction end that differs from germline. The chain recombines TRBV5-1 with TRBJ2-5; no clear D. This CDR3 contains 13 residues. Germline V gene lookup returns CDR1 SGHRS and CDR2 YFSETQ. The CDR3 bases are TGTGCCATCAGCTTAGGTCAGGAGGAGACCCAGTACTTC. This gives the protein CAISLGQEETQYF.

The V call is TRBV9, the J call TRBJ2-7; D is uncertain. V lost 4 bases and J 5 bases, leaving 10 bases between the germline ends. The germline V gene has CDR1 SGDLS and CDR2 YYNGEE. The CDR3 sequence is 12 residues long. CDR3 loop: CASSLYIHEQYF. Here the CDR3 DNA reads TGTGCCAGCAGCTTGTATATCCACGAGCAGTACTTC. The whole variable domain, filled in from reference TRBV9 and TRBJ2-7, reads DSGVTQTPKHLITATGQRVTLRCSPRSGDLSVYWYQQSLDQGLQFLIQYYNGEERAKGNILERFSAQQFPDLHSELNLSSLELGDSALYFCASSLYIHEQYFGPGTRLTVT.

The genes are TRBV25-1 and TRBJ1-1; maybe TRBD1 (6 bases). V was clipped by 8 bases and J by 0 bases, with 16 bases between them. The CDR3 runs 15 residues. Per germline, CDR1 MGHDK and CDR2 SYGVNS. This CDR3 is CASANRGHLNTEAFF. The CDR3 DNA is TGTGCCAGCGCCAATAGGGGACACCTGAACACTGAAGCTTTCTTT. The variable domain in full, with the rest retrieved from reference TRBV25-1 and TRBJ1-1, is EADIYQTPRYLVIGTGKKITLECSQTMGHDKMYWYQQDPGMELHLIHYSYGVNSTEKGDLSSESTVSRIRTEHFPLTLESARPSHTSQYLCASANRGHLNTEAFFGQGTRLTVV.

The sample holds one count of this clonotype. This chain connects TRBV29-1 to TRBJ2-1, with 10 bases matching TRBD1. Trimming took 5 bases from V and 3 from J; bases not matched to a gene: 7. In germline, CDR1 is SQVTM, CDR2 ANQGSEA. This CDR3 has 15 residues. The chain's CDR3 is CSVLVGTGVYNEQFF. The CDR3 bases are TGCAGCGTTCTGGTCGGGACAGGGGTCTACAATGAGCAGTTCTTC.